Below, 17 T cell receptor beta chains from the same sample are listed, as sequenced in a study of early stage breast cancer tumors. TCRdb's copy holds only in-frame clones and misses some; the assay was immunoSEQ multiplex PCR. The sample has approximately 30,000 clones, more than 80% seen once. Source material: blood. The receptors shown here come from a person aged 55 to 69 with breast cancer.

This clone was detected only once. V gene TRBV2 combines with J gene TRBJ2-5; 12 bases map to TRBD2. CDR3 length equals 16 residues. V was clipped by 6 bases and J by 1 base; unmatched bases: 6. Germline V CDR1 and CDR2: SNHLY, FYNNEI. The CDR3 nucleotides are TGTGCCAGCAGCTTGGGACTAGCGGGCTCCCAAGAGACCCAGTACTTC. Amino acids: CASSLGLAGSQETQYF.

The chain couples TRBV5-1 to TRBJ2-7; maybe TRBD1 (6 bases). The germline CDR1 and CDR2 sequences are SGHRS and YFSETQ. The V end was cut by 4 bases, the J end by 4 bases, with 15 bases between. This CDR3 spans 14 amino acids. The CDR3 sequence: CASSLGNREYEQYF. CDR3 bases: TGCGCCAGCAGCCTAGGGAACAGGGAGTACGAGCAGTACTTC.

The chain links TRBV9 to TRBJ2-7; D may be TRBD2 (6 bases). The CDR3 extends over 15 amino acids. Trimming left V 6 bases short and J 2 bases short, with 18 bases between. Germline assignment: CDR1 SGDLS and CDR2 YYNGEE. Written as DNA, the CDR3 is TGTGCCAGCACCCTATTTAGCGGTTTAACCTACGAGCAGTACTTC. It translates to CASTLFSGLTYEQYF.

The chain links TRBV5-1 to TRBJ2-5; D perhaps matches TRBD1 (5 bases). Germline V gene data show CDR1 as SGHRS and CDR2 as YFSETQ. V lost 4 bases and J lost 5, with 12 bases in between. The CDR3 runs to 13 residues. DNA of the CDR3: TGCGCCAGCAGCCAGGGCGGTGGTGAGACCCAGTACTTC. Protein: CASSQGGGETQYF.

Judged by abundance, this clone is medium-sized (0.01 to 0.1%). V and J are TRBV4-1 and TRBJ2-5; 7 positions agree with TRBD1. Germline V gene lookup returns CDR1 MGHRA and CDR2 YSYEKL. The V and J ends lost 4 bases and 5 bases, in that order; junction bases with no gene match: 10. The CDR3 totals 15 residues. The CDR3 nucleotides are TGCGCCAGCAGCCCAGAGGGACAGCCCAGGGAGACCCAGTACTTC. Translating it yields CASSPEGQPRETQYF.

This chain connects TRBV15 to TRBJ2-3; 7 bases agree with TRBD2. Germline V lookup: CDR1 LNHNV, CDR2 YYDKDF (reference sequence). J gave up 2 bases and V 3 bases, and 5 bases lay outside the gene matches. The CDR3 sequence is 15 residues long. CDR3 region: CATSRGRANTDTQYF. The CDR3 nucleotides read TGTGCCACCAGCAGGGGGAGGGCGAACACAGATACGCAGTATTTT.

V gene TRBV19 combines with J gene TRBJ1-5, with 7 bases aligning to TRBD1. This CDR3 comprises 13 residues. The V gene end was trimmed by 5 bases and the J gene end by 5 bases; junction bases not matched to a gene: 3. In germline, CDR1 is LNHDA, CDR2 SQIVND (reference sequence). The CDR3 spells CASSLTGDQPQHF. CDR3 DNA sequence: TGTGCCAGTAGTCTCACAGGGGATCAGCCCCAGCATTTT.

V is TRBV25-1 and J is TRBJ1-3; D might be TRBD1 (5 bases). There are 13 residues in the CDR3. Trimming took 4 bases from V and 8 from J, leaving 12 bases between them. Germline loops: CDR1 MGHDK, CDR2 SYGVNS. The CDR3 here is CASSASGGDTIYF. The CDR3 DNA follows: TGTGCCAGCAGTGCCTCCGGAGGGGACACCATATATTTT.

V is TRBV5-4 and J is TRBJ1-2, with D perhaps TRBD1 (6 bases). CDR1 SGHNT and CDR2 YYREEE come from the germline V gene (reference sequence). The V and J ends lost 0 bases and 8 bases respectively, with 20 bases between them. The CDR3 is 16 amino acids. The CDR3, as DNA: TGTGCCAGCAGCTTGGAATTTCGGGTAGGGGGGGACGGCTACACCTTC. Its translation: CASSLEFRVGGDGYTF.

V and J are TRBV6-5 and TRBJ2-7; TRBD1 matches at 10 bases. Per the germline V gene, CDR1 is MNHEY and CDR2 is SVGAGI. Losses at the gene ends were 2 bases for V and 3 bases for J; bases not matched to a gene: 4. CDR3 length: 15 amino acids. CDR3 loop: CASSYPGQGGYEQYF. The CDR3 DNA sequence: TGTGCCAGCAGTTACCCAGGACAGGGGGGCTACGAGCAGTACTTC.

The genes are TRBV19 and TRBJ1-3; tentatively, D is TRBD1 (5 bases). The CDR3 runs to 14 residues. Trimming removed 3 bases at V and 0 bases at J, with 6 bases between. The germline V gene has CDR1 LNHDA and CDR2 SQIVND (reference sequence). The CDR3 DNA follows: TGTGCCAGTAGTATGGGGCACTCTGGAAACACCATATATTTT. It codes for CASSMGHSGNTIYF.

Only one count was recorded for this clone. In nucleotides, the CDR3 is TGTGCCATCAGTCGGGATTCGCAGCAGTATTTT. Amino acids: CAISRDSQQYF. The chain couples TRBV10-3 to TRBJ2-3, with a tentative D call TRBD2 (5 bases). Trimming pared 5 bases from V and 11 bases from J, leaving 11 bases between. Germline-derived CDR1 and CDR2 are ENHRY and SYGVKD. The CDR3 has 11 amino acids.

DNA of the CDR3: TGTGCCACCAGCAGAGTTAGTAGCGGGAGGTATGAGCAGTACTTC. Encoded protein: CATSRVSSGRYEQYF. J is TRBJ2-7 and V is TRBV15; 10 bases match TRBD2. The CDR3 covers 15 residues. Germline CDR1 reads LNHNV; CDR2 reads YYDKDF (reference sequence). The V gene end was trimmed by 1 base and the J gene end by 7 bases; junction bases not matched to a gene: 7.

CDR3 in amino acids: CASSLPGGGSSYEQYF. CDR3 nucleotide sequence: TGTGCCAGCAGTCTACCGGGTGGCGGGTCCTCCTACGAGCAGTACTTC. This sequence joins TRBV7-2 and TRBJ2-7; D may be TRBD2 (5 bases). The CDR3 sequence is 16 residues long. Trimming shortened V by 6 bases and J by 0 bases, and 18 bases separated the two germline ends. Germline CDR1 reads SGHTA; CDR2 reads FQGNSA.

The chain joins TRBV5-1 to TRBJ2-1, with 7 bases aligning to TRBD2. The CDR3 is 16 residues long. Germline-derived CDR1 and CDR2 are SGHRS and YFSETQ. The junction had 10 bases not matched to a gene; V was cut back by 4 bases and J by 3 bases. CDR3 coding DNA: TGCGCCAGCAGCCCCCAAGCGGGCGGGGGCTACAATGAGCAGTTCTTC. Translation gives CASSPQAGGGYNEQFF.

This clone was seen a handful of times. The V call is TRBV9, the J call TRBJ2-7; 8 nucleotides agree with TRBD1. The germline V gene encodes CDR1 SGDLS and CDR2 YYNGEE. Trimming removed 1 base from V and 5 bases from J; junction bases left unmatched: 5. The CDR3 has 14 amino acids. CDR3 protein: CASSVRPGGDEQYF. The DNA of the CDR3 is TGTGCCAGCAGCGTACGACCAGGGGGCGACGAGCAGTACTTC.

The chain couples TRBV19 to TRBJ2-1, with 7 nucleotides matching TRBD1. Germline assignment: CDR1 LNHDA and CDR2 SQIVND (reference sequence). The CDR3 covers 15 residues. J lost 0 bases, V lost 7 bases, and 6 bases had no gene match. The CDR3 sequence: CASKADRSSYNEQFF. As DNA, the CDR3 is TGTGCCAGTAAGGCGGACAGGAGCTCCTACAATGAGCAGTTCTTC.